These T cell receptor beta chains were read from a single sample in a study of shared clonotypes between healthy human individuals. Measured with immunoSEQ multiplex PCR; TCRdb has only the in-frame clones, and not every one. Here the sample spans under 1,900,000 clones, 98% being singletons. Material: naive CD4+ T cells sorted from blood. The receptors here all came from a man aged 25-45 years in good health. Both conserved end residues are part of each CDR3. A D gene is named only where the DNA matches it firmly. Size values are once, few and many counts, or a class for expanded clones, and some rows have none.

J: TRBJ2-5; size: once; D: TRBD1; V: TRBV19; DNA: TGTGCCAGTAGTCGACAGGGGCCTCAGGAGACCCAGTACTTC; CDR3: CASSRQGPQETQYF
J: TRBJ2-7; size: .; D: .; V: TRBV19; DNA: TGTGCCAGTAGTCCCTCGATCGGTGAGCAGTACTTC; CDR3: CASSPSIGEQYF
J: TRBJ2-1; size: .; D: TRBD2; V: TRBV9; DNA: TGTGCCAGCAGCCGGACTAGCGGGACGTACAATGAGCAGTTCTTC; CDR3: CASSRTSGTYNEQFF
J: TRBJ2-3; size: .; D: .; V: TRBV18; DNA: TGTGCCAGCTCACCACTATCTAGATACCGGACAGATACGCAGTATTTT; CDR3: CASSPLSRYRTDTQYF
J: TRBJ1-4; size: .; D: .; V: TRBV11-2; DNA: TGTGCCAGCAGCCCTACAACGGGCGAAAAACTGTTTTTT; CDR3: CASSPTTGEKLFF
J: TRBJ1-3; size: .; D: .; V: TRBV29-1; DNA: TGCAGCGTCCGGGCACGGTTCTCTGGAAACACCATATATTTT; CDR3: CSVRARFSGNTIYF
J: TRBJ2-5; size: .; D: TRBD1; V: TRBV7-9; DNA: TGTGCCAGCAGCCCCGGGACAGCGAAGCAAGAGACCCAGTACTTC; CDR3: CASSPGTAKQETQYF
J: TRBJ2-7; size: .; D: .; V: TRBV28; DNA: TGTGCCAGCAGTTTAATCCGGGGGAATTACGAGCAGTACTTC; CDR3: CASSLIRGNYEQYF
J: TRBJ2-7; size: .; D: TRBD2; V: TRBV6-4; DNA: TGTGCCAGCAGCAAAAGCGGGAATTCCTACGAGCAGTACTTC; CDR3: CASSKSGNSYEQYF
J: TRBJ2-3; size: .; D: TRBD2; V: TRBV4-1; DNA: TGCGCCAGCAGCTTTCAACTAGCGGAGAGCACAGATACGCAGTATTTT; CDR3: CASSFQLAESTDTQYF
J: TRBJ2-1; size: .; D: .; V: TRBV18; DNA: TGTGCCAGCTCACCACCGCGGCGGGACTACAATGAGCAGTTCTTC; CDR3: CASSPPRRDYNEQFF
J: TRBJ2-1; size: .; D: .; V: TRBV18; DNA: TGTGCCAGCTCATTCGACATTTACAATGAGCAGTTCTTC; CDR3: CASSFDIYNEQFF
J: TRBJ2-1; size: .; D: .; V: TRBV5-6; DNA: TGTGCCAGCAGCGAGTCCAATGAGCAGTTCTTC; CDR3: CASSESNEQFF
J: TRBJ2-5; size: .; D: TRBD1; V: TRBV5-1; DNA: TGCGCCAGCAGCTCCCGACAGGGGAGGGAGACCCAGTACTTC; CDR3: CASSSRQGRETQYF
J: TRBJ2-3; size: .; D: TRBD2; V: TRBV9; DNA: TGTGCCAGCAGCCCCGGGACTAGCGGGAGCACAGATACGCAGTATTTT; CDR3: CASSPGTSGSTDTQYF
J: TRBJ1-4; size: .; D: TRBD1; V: TRBV28; DNA: TGTGCCAGCAGTTTTGCAGGGGGAGGCGAAAAACTGTTTTTT; CDR3: CASSFAGGGEKLFF
J: TRBJ2-7; size: .; D: .; V: TRBV28; DNA: TGTGCCAGCGGGAGGGGGGGTCCTACCTACGAGCAGTACTTC; CDR3: CASGRGGPTYEQYF
J: TRBJ2-7; size: .; D: .; V: TRBV15; DNA: TGTGCCACCAGCAGAGATAGGCCTACAGGGTTCTACGAGCAGTACTTC; CDR3: CATSRDRPTGFYEQYF
J: TRBJ2-1; size: .; D: TRBD1; V: TRBV10-3; DNA: TGTGCCATCAGGCGGACAGGAGTATCCTACAATGAGCAGTTCTTC; CDR3: CAIRRTGVSYNEQFF
J: TRBJ2-5; size: .; D: .; V: TRBV6-1; DNA: TGTGCCAGCAGTCCAAATCAAGAGACCCAGTACTTC; CDR3: CASSPNQETQYF
J: TRBJ2-7; size: .; D: .; V: TRBV27; DNA: TGTGCCAGCAGTTCACCGCCCTGGGCCGAGCAGTACTTC; CDR3: CASSSPPWAEQYF
J: TRBJ2-7; size: .; D: TRBD1; V: TRBV6-1; DNA: TGTGCCAGCAGTATACGACAGGGATCCTACGAGCAGTACTTC; CDR3: CASSIRQGSYEQYF
J: TRBJ1-1; size: once; D: .; V: TRBV19; DNA: TGTGCCAGTATGTCGGTCGGTTGGGGCACTGAAGCTTTCTTT; CDR3: CASMSVGWGTEAFF
J: TRBJ1-1; size: .; D: .; V: TRBV18; DNA: TGTGCCAGCTCACCGGGTGCAGGGATGAACACTGAAGCTTTCTTT; CDR3: CASSPGAGMNTEAFF
J: TRBJ2-3; size: once; D: TRBD2; V: TRBV7-6; DNA: TGTGCCAGCAGCGAAACTAGCGGGATAGCAGCGACGCAGTATTTT; CDR3: CASSETSGIAATQYF
J: TRBJ2-2; size: .; D: .; V: TRBV7-6; DNA: TGTGCCAGCAGCTTAGGACCTACTGTCGGGGAGCTGTTTTTT; CDR3: CASSLGPTVGELFF
J: TRBJ2-1; size: once; D: .; V: TRBV18; DNA: TGTGCCAGCTCACCCGACAGTCCCATCGACAATGAGCAGTTCTTC; CDR3: CASSPDSPIDNEQFF
J: TRBJ2-2; size: .; D: TRBD2; V: TRBV7-9; DNA: TGTGCCAGCAGCTCTAGCGGGAAGGACACCGGGGAGCTGTTTTTT; CDR3: CASSSSGKDTGELFF
J: TRBJ1-2; size: .; D: .; V: TRBV6-1; DNA: TGTGCCAGCAGTGACGGGCAGATAAATGGCTACACCTTC; CDR3: CASSDGQINGYTF
J: TRBJ1-2; size: .; D: TRBD1; V: TRBV28; DNA: TGTGCCAGCAGCCGGGGGACAGGGGGCGGAAACTATGGCTACACCTTC; CDR3: CASSRGTGGGNYGYTF
J: TRBJ2-2; size: .; D: TRBD2; V: TRBV29-1; DNA: TGCAGCGTTCGAGCGGGAGGGCCGAACACCGGGGAGCTGTTTTTT; CDR3: CSVRAGGPNTGELFF
J: TRBJ2-2; size: .; D: TRBD1; V: TRBV5-1; DNA: TGCGCCACCACAGGGGGCGACACCGGGGAGCTGTTTTTT; CDR3: CATTGGDTGELFF
J: TRBJ2-7; size: .; D: TRBD2; V: TRBV5-4; DNA: TGTGCCAGCAGCTTGGCCGCTAGCGGGAGCTACGAGCAGTACTTC; CDR3: CASSLAASGSYEQYF
J: TRBJ2-1; size: .; D: .; V: TRBV9; DNA: TGTGCCAGCAGCGTAGCTACAGGGAAATGGAATGAGCAGTTCTTC; CDR3: CASSVATGKWNEQFF
J: TRBJ1-2; size: .; D: .; V: TRBV10-3; DNA: TGTGCCATCCCCGACCCGGCCGGCCGAGGGAACTATGGCTACACCTTC; CDR3: CAIPDPAGRGNYGYTF
J: TRBJ2-7; size: .; D: .; V: TRBV5-1; DNA: TGCGCCAGCAGCCCCGGCGCCAGAGCCTTCTACGAGCAGTACTTC; CDR3: CASSPGARAFYEQYF
J: TRBJ2-1; size: once; D: .; V: TRBV11-2; DNA: TGTGCCAGCAGCCCCGCGGGGGTAGCGAGGGGGGGCAATGAGCAGTTCTTC; CDR3: CASSPAGVARGGNEQFF
J: TRBJ2-3; size: .; D: .; V: TRBV29-1; DNA: TGCAGCGCGCAAAAGACGGGGGCCACGAGCACAGATACGCAGTATTTT; CDR3: CSAQKTGATSTDTQYF
J: TRBJ2-1; size: .; D: .; V: TRBV29-1; DNA: TGCAGCGTTGAAGTTCGGGCCTATGAGCAGTTCTTC; CDR3: CSVEVRAYEQFF
J: TRBJ1-2; size: .; D: .; V: TRBV2; DNA: TGTGCCAGCAGTGTGTCGGGCAGCAACTATGGCTACACCTTC; CDR3: CASSVSGSNYGYTF
J: TRBJ2-7; size: once; D: TRBD2; V: TRBV9; DNA: TGTGCCAGCATCCAAACTCCTAGCGGGGTGGGGTCACTCTACGAGCAGTACTTC; CDR3: CASIQTPSGVGSLYEQYF
J: TRBJ2-3; size: .; D: .; V: TRBV7-7; DNA: TGTGCTAGCAGCCCGTCTTCGGGCACAGATACGCAGTATTTT; CDR3: CASSPSSGTDTQYF
J: TRBJ2-3; size: once; D: TRBD2; V: TRBV7-9; DNA: TGTGCCAGCAGCTCCCTAAGCGGGAGTGGAGATACGCAGTATTTT; CDR3: CASSSLSGSGDTQYF
J: TRBJ2-4; size: .; D: TRBD2; V: TRBV19; DNA: TGTGCCTCTAGCGGGGTAGCCAAAAACATTCAGTACTTC; CDR3: CASSGVAKNIQYF
J: TRBJ2-5; size: .; D: .; V: TRBV14; DNA: TGTGCCAGCAGCTTAACCTGGGCGGTCCAAGAGACCCAGTACTTC; CDR3: CASSLTWAVQETQYF
J: TRBJ1-1; size: .; D: .; V: TRBV19; DNA: TGTGCCAGTAGAAAGTCCGGGGGGGGCACTGAAGCTTTCTTT; CDR3: CASRKSGGGTEAFF
J: TRBJ2-5; size: .; D: .; V: TRBV29-1; DNA: TGCAGCTCTGCTTCCGGGAGCGAGACCCAGTACTTC; CDR3: CSSASGSETQYF
J: TRBJ2-3; size: .; D: .; V: TRBV28; DNA: TGTGCCAGCGGGAGTAAGTATTTT; CDR3: CASGSKYF
J: TRBJ2-1; size: .; D: TRBD2; V: TRBV9; DNA: TGTGCCAGCAGCGTAGATGGGACTAGCGGGAGTCTGTTCTTC; CDR3: CASSVDGTSGSLFF